Each of the 3 T cell receptor beta chains below was sequenced from the same sample in a study of T cells after yellow fever vaccination (dated by TCRdb to the late 2010s). The library was built by means of 5' RACE. Instrument on record: Illumina HiSeq 2500. TCRdb redid the processing of the public reads, applying fastp at Q25 and MiXCR, and retained in-frame beta chains. Rows merge per CDR3 protein into single entries with the most common DNA and genes. The sample has more than 300,000 distinct CDR3 sequences on record, around 7% of them singletons. The leading ten clones occupy about 18% of the sample. In light of the paper, this sample's treatment or condition label describes: live attenuated yellow fever vaccine strain. The specimen comprised PBMCs, sampled roughly 46 days after the first yellow fever vaccination. These receptors were taken from a man aged 18 to 30 who received the YFV17D yellow fever vaccine.

Only a few counts were recorded for this clonotype. The chain is built from TRBV6-2 or TRBV6-3 and TRBJ2-7, with 9 positions matching TRBD2. V lost 6 bases, J lost 3 bases, and 6 bases stayed unmatched. Germline CDR1 is MNHEY and CDR2 is SVGEGT. The CDR3 is 14 amino acids. Written as DNA, the CDR3 is TGTGCCAGCAGCCAAGCGGGGGGCTACTACGAGCAGTACTTC. It encodes CASSQAGGYYEQYF.

This clonotype has just a few counts. The chain employs TRBV5-1 and TRBJ2-5; TRBD2 matches at 7 bases. The CDR3 is 13 amino acids. Germline assignment: CDR1 SGHRS and CDR2 YFSETQ. V shed 5 bases and J 1 base; nucleotides not matched to a gene: 2. The CDR3 DNA sequence: TGCGCCAGCAGGGGAGGGGTCCAAGAGACCCAGTACTTC. Protein product: CASRGGVQETQYF.

This clonotype was picked up a small number of times. This sequence joins TRBV10-3 and TRBJ2-1, with 10 bases lining up with TRBD2. This CDR3 has 16 residues. Germline assignment: CDR1 ENHRY and CDR2 SYGVKD. Trimming took 0 bases from V and 4 from J; bases not matched to a gene: 3. CDR3 DNA sequence: TGTGCCATCAGTGAGTCGGGTAGCGGGGGGTACAATGAGCAGTTCTTC. Amino acid sequence: CAISESGSGGYNEQFF.